This T cell receptor beta chain was sequenced in a study of spatial heterogeneity in lung cancer. Study information: An average of more than ten raw reads was observed per unique TCR and UMI combination.

The V and J ends lost 3 bases and 0 bases respectively, with 17 bases between them. CDR1 is SNHLY and CDR2 is FYNNEI in the germline V gene. CDR3 length equals 18 residues. TCRdb fed the 5' RACE reads into MiXCR, producing one record per CDR3 protein. The sample carries tens of thousands of distinct CDR3 sequences, roughly 7.2% recorded once. Described time point: sample taken at primary tumor resection. Unsorted samples of tumor, nontumor lung or frozen PBMC had their whole RNA sequenced. The V and J genes are TRBV2 and TRBJ1-4, with D hard to call. This clonotype originated in a female donor with early-stage non-small cell lung cancer. Sequencing was performed on PBMCs, taken at surgery. CDR3 amino acids: CASSDGRGGLATNEKLFF. DNA for the CDR3: TGTGCCAGCAGTGATGGACGGGGAGGGCTTGCAACTAATGAAAAACTGTTTTTT.